A single T cell receptor (beta chain) is shown here with its context. No antigen is known for it. This sample was taken from a study of graft-versus-host responses after intestinal transplantation. Study context: Transplant recipients had multivisceral, liver-intestinal, or isolated intestinal grafts. Anti-thymocyte globulin served as induction for all recipients, who then took tacrolimus and steroids for roughly 3 years. Study results and limitations: Among recipient marrow samples, GvH clones were found; some appeared first in ileum or blood.

The length of the CDR3 is 15 residues. Produced via immunoSEQ multiplex PCR; TCRdb's table is partial and in-frame only. Here the sample spans tens of thousands of clones, 85% to 95% being singletons. The clonotype originates from a human donor who was the organ donor for an intestinal transplant. The rearrangement uses TRBV21-1 and TRBJ1-4; the table's D call TRBD1 went unverified against the DNA. TRBV21-1 constitutes a pseudogene. This material consisted of unstimulated CD8+ T cells sorted from spleen or lymph node cells, taken before transplant. Here the CDR3 reads CASSKRDRDNEKLFF. The CDR3 nucleotides are TGTGCCAGCAGCAAACGAGACAGGGACAATGAAAAACTGTTTTTT.